The TCR beta chain described here comes from a study of T cell repertoires in cytomegalovirus infection. Study information: Through public TCR beta signatures, both CMV infection and matching HLA type were indicated.

TCRdb passed the reads through MiXCR, listing each CDR3 protein once. The table shows roughly 230,000 distinct CDR3 sequences, with around 6.2% occurring only once. Regarding the study as a whole: The ex vivo response showed dominance by HLA-C-restricted CMV-specific TCR beta clonotypes. Carriers of CMV plus the relevant HLA were identified by cumulative public TCR beta family frequency.

This clonotype was counted ten times or more. As yet, its antigen is unknown. The V and J ends lost 6 bases and 4 bases, in that order; junction bases with no gene match: 9. The CDR3 runs to 13 residues. The germline V gene encodes CDR1 SQVTM and CDR2 ANQGSEA. The sequence was collected from a human donor in good health (CMV status not recorded). Some clones in this sample may be carry-over from other donors' samples. Sequenced input: PBMCs. The chain uses TRBV29-1 and TRBJ2-7; 7 bases match TRBD2. The CDR3 reads CSVGGGSPYEQYF. CDR3 DNA sequence: TGCAGCGTAGGCGGGGGTTCACCTTACGAGCAGTACTTC.